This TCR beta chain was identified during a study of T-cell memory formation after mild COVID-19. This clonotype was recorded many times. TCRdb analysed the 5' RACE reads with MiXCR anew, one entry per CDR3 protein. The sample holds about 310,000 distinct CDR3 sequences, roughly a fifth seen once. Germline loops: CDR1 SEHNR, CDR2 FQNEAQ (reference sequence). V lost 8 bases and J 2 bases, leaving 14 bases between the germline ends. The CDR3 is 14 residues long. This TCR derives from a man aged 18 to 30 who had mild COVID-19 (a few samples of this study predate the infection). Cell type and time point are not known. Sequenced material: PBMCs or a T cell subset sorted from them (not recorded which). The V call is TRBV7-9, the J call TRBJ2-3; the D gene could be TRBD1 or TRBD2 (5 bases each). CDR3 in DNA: TGTGCCAGCCACCGGGACCAATACACAGATACGCAGTATTTT. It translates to CASHRDQYTDTQYF. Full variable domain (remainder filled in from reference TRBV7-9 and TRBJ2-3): DTGVSQNPRHKITKRGQNVTFRCDPISEHNRLYWYRQTLGQGPEFLTYFQNEAQLEKSRLLSDRFSAERPKGSFSTLEIQRTEQGDSAMYLCASHRDQYTDTQYFGPGTRLTVL.